This is a list of T cell receptor beta chains from one sample in a study of cytomegalovirus exposure and HLA in healthy donors. Clones were read by immunoSEQ multiplex PCR, and TCRdb kept only the in-frame ones, dropping some. The sample has about 330,000 clones, roughly 87% seen once; the top ten hold 1.2%. The sample was PBMCs. These receptors were taken from a woman in her thirties in good health and CMV-seropositive. Both conserved end residues are part of each CDR3. D genes are given only for firm matches. A row's size may be missing; if present it is once, few, many or a size class.

TRBV6-1,TRBJ2-7,-,-,CASSAGRDYEQYF,TGTGCCAGCAGTGCGGGACGGGACTACGAGCAGTACTTC
TRBV27,TRBJ2-5,TRBD2,-,CASSVLAGAQETQYF,TGTGCCAGCAGCGTACTAGCGGGGGCCCAAGAGACCCAGTACTTC
TRBV30,TRBJ2-5,-,-,CAWSTGRISNF,TGTGCCTGGAGTACCGGCCGCATCTCCAACTTC
TRBV6-4,TRBJ2-5,-,-,CASSKGVGDQETQYF,TGTGCCAGCAGTAAAGGGGTAGGGGATCAAGAGACCCAGTACTTC
TRBV28,TRBJ1-6,TRBD1,-,CASSDTGTGNSPLHF,TGTGCCAGCAGTGATACCGGGACAGGGAATTCACCCCTCCACTTT
TRBV15,TRBJ2-7,-,-,CATSREGSYEQYF,TGTGCCACCAGCAGAGAGGGCTCCTACGAGCAGTACTTC
TRBV7-6,TRBJ2-2,TRBD1,few,CASSSGQGAELFF,TGTGCCAGCAGCTCGGGACAGGGTGCGGAGCTGTTTTTT
TRBV5-1,TRBJ1-6,TRBD1,-,CASSSGTGNNYNSPLHF,TGCGCCAGCAGCTCCGGGACAGGGAACAACTATAATTCACCCCTCCACTTT
TRBV13,TRBJ2-2,TRBD1,-,CASSLSGGDTGELFF,TGTGCCAGCAGCTTATCAGGGGGTGATACCGGGGAGCTGTTTTTT
TRBV7-9,TRBJ2-1,TRBD2,-,CASSLASGLWEQFF,TGTGCCAGCAGCCTGGCTAGCGGGCTATGGGAGCAGTTCTTC
TRBV27,TRBJ2-3,-,once,CASSSGGSSTDTQYF,TGTGCCAGCAGTTCCGGCGGGTCTAGCACAGATACGCAGTATTTT
TRBV29-1,TRBJ2-5,TRBD2,-,CSSSQEGGVQETQYF,TGCAGCTCCAGCCAGGAGGGAGGGGTCCAAGAGACCCAGTACTTC
TRBV27,TRBJ2-2,TRBD1,once,CASRNLQGAGELFF,TGTGCCAGCAGGAACCTTCAGGGGGCCGGGGAGCTGTTTTTT
TRBV29-1,TRBJ2-7,-,-,CSVESGRGGLEQYF,TGCAGCGTTGAATCGGGCAGAGGGGGGCTCGAGCAGTACTTC
TRBV19,TRBJ1-1,-,-,CASSMGGGTEAFF,TGTGCCAGTAGTATGGGCGGGGGCACTGAAGCTTTCTTT
TRBV15,TRBJ1-2,TRBD1,-,CATSRDGTGSNYGYTF,TGTGCCACCAGCAGAGACGGGACAGGGTCTAACTATGGCTACACCTTC